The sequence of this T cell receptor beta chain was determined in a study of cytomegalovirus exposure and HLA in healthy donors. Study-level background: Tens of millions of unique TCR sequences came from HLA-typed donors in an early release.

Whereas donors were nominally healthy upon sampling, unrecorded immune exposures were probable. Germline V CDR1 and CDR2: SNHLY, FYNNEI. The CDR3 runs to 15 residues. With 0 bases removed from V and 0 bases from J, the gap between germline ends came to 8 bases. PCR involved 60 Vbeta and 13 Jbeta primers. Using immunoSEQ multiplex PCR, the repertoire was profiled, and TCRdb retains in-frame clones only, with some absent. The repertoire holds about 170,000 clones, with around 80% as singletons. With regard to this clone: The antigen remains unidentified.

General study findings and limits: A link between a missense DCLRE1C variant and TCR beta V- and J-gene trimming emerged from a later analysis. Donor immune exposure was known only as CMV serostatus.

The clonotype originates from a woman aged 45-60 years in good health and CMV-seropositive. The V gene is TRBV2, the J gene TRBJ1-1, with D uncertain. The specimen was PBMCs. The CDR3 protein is CASSEATYMNTEAFF. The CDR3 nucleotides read TGTGCCAGCAGTGAAGCGACTTACATGAACACTGAAGCTTTCTTT.